One and the same sample provided the 23 T cell receptor beta chains below, sequenced in a study of blood T cell repertoires in COVID-19 (TCRdb year 2020). Receptor amplification or capture employed the immunoSEQ multiplex PCR assay. TCRdb holds this immuneACCESS table with in-frame rearrangements only. Some clones are missing; in checked studies, unresolved V genes explain under half, and the rest has no known cause. The sample yields 250,000 to 300,000 clones; 85% to 90% were counted once. Approximately 12% of the sample lies in the top ten. Sequencing used peripheral blood. Receptors originate from a woman in her twenties or thirties with COVID-19, enrolled during active disease.

This sequence joins TRBV4-1 and TRBJ2-3; 7 bases are shared with TRBD2. V was clipped by 1 base and J by 2 bases; unmatched bases: 6. CDR1 and CDR2 (germline): MGHRA, YSYEKL. The CDR3 covers 16 residues. CDR3 protein: CASSQVTAGNTDTQYF. The CDR3 nucleotides are TGCGCCAGCAGCCAAGTTACAGCGGGGAACACAGATACGCAGTATTTT.

The V gene is TRBV7-2, the J gene TRBJ2-3, with TRBD1 matching 8 bases. V shed 5 bases, J shed 1 base, and the junction held 5 bases outside the gene matches. The CDR3 runs to 15 residues. Germline V gene lookup returns CDR1 SGHTA and CDR2 FQGNSA. In DNA form, the CDR3 reads TGTGCCAGCAGCCAGACGACAGGGGGCACAGATACGCAGTATTTT. Amino acid sequence: CASSQTTGGTDTQYF.

The DNA for the CDR3 is TGTGCCAGCAGCTCCCCCACGGGGAGGATCTACGAGCAGTACTTC. It yields the protein CASSSPTGRIYEQYF. This rearrangement joins TRBV7-9 to TRBJ2-7, with a weak D call TRBD2 (6 bases). CDR1 and CDR2 (germline): SEHNR, FQNEAQ (reference sequence). The V end was cut by 4 bases, the J end by 3 bases, with 16 bases between. The CDR3 extends over 15 amino acids.

Note on this clone: Within the sample, other DNA sequences also encode this same CDR3. The V and J genes are TRBV14 and TRBJ2-7, with D possibly being TRBD1 (6 bases). The CDR3 consists of 14 residues. CDR1 and CDR2 from the germline V gene are SGHDN and FVKESK. V lost 3 bases, J lost 1 base, and 10 bases lay in between. In DNA form, the CDR3 reads TGTGCCAGCAGCCAGAGGACAGTATCCTACGAGCAGTACTTC. This translates into CASSQRTVSYEQYF.

CDR3 in amino acids: CASSPTGDYGYTF. The CDR3 coding sequence is TGTGCCAGCAGCCCAACAGGGGACTATGGCTACACCTTC. V usage is TRBV5-5 and J usage is TRBJ1-2, with TRBD1 matching over 7 bases. Trimming at V came to 4 bases and at J to 3 bases, leaving 3 bases not matched to a gene. Germline values: CDR1 SGHKS, CDR2 YYEKEE (reference sequence). The CDR3 covers 13 residues.

This clone is a singleton in its sample. This chain links TRBV2 with TRBJ2-5; 7 bases align to TRBD2. The V and J ends lost 2 bases and 4 bases, in that order; junction bases with no gene match: 7. Germline assignment: CDR1 SNHLY and CDR2 FYNNEI. There are 15 residues in the CDR3. In DNA, the CDR3 is TGTGCCAGCAGTGAATGGGGGGGGGTTTCAGAGACCCAGTACTTC. Translated, it gives CASSEWGGVSETQYF.

The V and J genes are TRBV29-1 and TRBJ1-1, with a possible D match to TRBD1 (6 bases). In germline, CDR1 is SQVTM, CDR2 ANQGSEA. This CDR3 spans 14 amino acids. Trimming stripped 2 bases from V and 2 bases from J, with 12 bases between. The chain's CDR3 is CSVERRGANTEAFF. The DNA for the CDR3 is TGCAGCGTTGAACGGCGGGGGGCTAACACTGAAGCTTTCTTT.

As to this clone: The CDR3 end shows no conserved phenylalanine or tryptophan, and so a read error is likely. It is unclear where the CDR3 begins or ends on the DNA, so no DNA is shown, and the CDR3 is as TCRdb lists it. The chain carries TRBV20-1 and TRBJ2-3; no check of the table's D call, TRBD2, against the DNA was made. Counting both end residues, the CDR3 totals 11 amino acids. Germline CDR1 reads DFQATT; CDR2 reads SNEGSKA (reference sequence). The CDR3 sequence is CSAQRRDSQQL.

This clone was detected a few times. The chain combines TRBV15 with TRBJ2-3, with 11 bases that match TRBD2. The CDR3 runs to 15 residues. J was trimmed by 4 bases and V by 0 bases; bases with no gene match: 0. Germline CDR1 reads LNHNV; CDR2 reads YYDKDF (reference sequence). CDR3 sequence: CATSRDSGGADTQYF. For the CDR3, the DNA is TGTGCCACCAGCAGAGATAGCGGGGGGGCAGATACGCAGTATTTT.

The genes are TRBV6-5 and TRBJ1-2; a weak D match, TRBD1 (6 bases). Germline lookup yields CDR1 MNHEY and CDR2 SVGAGI. The CDR3 consists of 14 residues. V dropped 6 bases and J dropped 8 bases, with 19 bases sitting between them. The CDR3 region has the DNA TGTGCCAGCAGGGATTATACAGGGTATTACGGCTACACCTTC. Its translation: CASRDYTGYYGYTF.

This clone was detected only once. J is TRBJ2-7 and V is TRBV6-6; 10 bases match TRBD1. The V gene end was trimmed by 6 bases and the J gene end by 0 bases; junction bases not matched to a gene: 5. CDR3 length: 15 amino acids. Germline CDR1 reads MNHNY; CDR2 reads SVGAGI (reference sequence). In DNA form, the CDR3 reads TGTGCCAGCAGAGACAGGACAGGGGGCTCCTACGAGCAGTACTTC. Translation: CASRDRTGGSYEQYF.

CDR3 sequence: CASSIQGRNEQYF. CDR3 nucleotides: TGTGCCAGCAGTATACAGGGGAGGAACGAGCAGTACTTC. The V gene is TRBV6-5, the J gene TRBJ2-7; possible D gene TRBD1, 7 bases. V shed 5 bases and J shed 5 bases, with 13 bases lying between them. This CDR3 is 13 amino acids long. Germline values: CDR1 MNHEY, CDR2 SVGAGI.

On this clone itself: Other DNA sequences in the same sample also yield this CDR3. The rearrangement joins TRBV4-1 to TRBJ2-3; 14 nucleotides line up with TRBD2. The CDR3 runs to 17 residues. CDR1 is MGHRA, CDR2 YSYEKL, per germline. The trim removed 1 base at V and 1 base at J, leaving 1 base unmatched. CDR3 sequence reads: CASSQGLAGGRTDTQYF. The CDR3 DNA follows: TGCGCCAGCAGCCAAGGACTAGCGGGGGGGCGCACAGATACGCAGTATTTT.

This chain links TRBV25-1 with TRBJ2-2; weak D call: TRBD1 (5 bases). Deletions cut 5 bases from V and 0 bases from J, with 13 bases between. The CDR3 runs to 16 residues. Germline V gene lookup returns CDR1 MGHDK and CDR2 SYGVNS. CDR3 coding DNA: TGTGCCAGCAGTAGTCGCAGGGCCACGAACACCGGGGAGCTGTTTTTT. This translates into CASSSRRATNTGELFF.

V gene TRBV19 combines with J gene TRBJ2-1, with 8 bases identical to TRBD2. The ends lost 6 bases at V and 6 bases at J; junction bases unmatched: 7. This CDR3 contains 14 residues. Germline V gene lookup returns CDR1 LNHDA and CDR2 SQIVND (reference sequence). DNA for the CDR3: TGTGCCAGTAGCTACGGGGGGGCGGTCAATGAGCAGTTCTTC. It encodes CASSYGGAVNEQFF.

The sample holds one count of this clone. This sequence joins TRBV6-5 and TRBJ1-2, with a possible D match to TRBD1 (5 bases). Germline assignment: CDR1 MNHEY and CDR2 SVGAGI. Deletions cut 2 bases from V and 8 bases from J, with 15 bases between. CDR3 length: 14 residues. CDR3 nucleotide sequence: TGTGCCAGCAGTTACCAACAGTGGGGCGGAGGCTACACCTTC. This codes for CASSYQQWGGGYTF.

The chain joins TRBV27 to TRBJ1-5, with 8 bases identical to TRBD1. The junction had 8 bases not matched to a gene; V was cut back by 7 bases and J by 6 bases. From germline, CDR1 is MNHEY and CDR2 SMNVEV (reference sequence). The CDR3 runs to 14 residues. The CDR3 spells CASKSTGGFQPQHF. CDR3 nucleotide sequence: TGTGCCAGCAAAAGCACAGGGGGGTTTCAGCCCCAGCATTTT.

The chain recombines TRBV10-3 with TRBJ2-1, with D tentatively TRBD2 (5 bases). The CDR3 has 12 amino acids. Germline assignment: CDR1 ENHRY and CDR2 SYGVKD. V lost 4 bases and J lost 9, with 10 bases in between. The CDR3 is CAISGETLEQFF. In DNA form, the CDR3 reads TGTGCCATCAGTGGGGAGACTCTTGAGCAGTTCTTC.

The chain combines TRBV7-9 with TRBJ1-6, with 9 bases matching TRBD1. The germline CDR1 and CDR2 sequences are SEHNR and FQNEAQ (reference sequence). With V trimmed by 5 bases and J by 17 bases, 16 bases remained unmatched. The CDR3 consists of 15 residues. As DNA, the CDR3 is TGTGCCAGCAGCCCCCCCCGGGACAGGGTAACCCGGGTCCACTTT. This encodes CASSPPRDRVTRVHF.

The gene calls are TRBV6-5 and TRBJ2-5, with a weak D call TRBD2 (6 bases). Germline-derived CDR1 and CDR2 are MNHEY and SVGAGI. The CDR3 has 14 amino acids. Trimming left V 4 bases short and J 0 bases short, with 9 bases between. CDR3 bases: TGTGCCAGCAGTTGGGGACTGAACCAAGAGACCCAGTACTTC. Translating gives CASSWGLNQETQYF.

The chain recombines TRBV19 with TRBJ2-1; D gene uncertain. The CDR3 covers 12 residues. Germline CDR1 LNHDA, CDR2 SQIVND (reference sequence). Trimming cost V 6 bases and J 6 bases, with 9 bases left between them. The chain's CDR3 is CASRSEPNEQFF. The CDR3 DNA sequence: TGTGCCAGTAGATCGGAGCCCAATGAGCAGTTCTTC.

The chain combines TRBV5-1 with TRBJ1-2; 7 bases are shared with TRBD1. Germline CDR1 SGHRS, CDR2 YFSETQ. The CDR3 is made up of 14 amino acids. Trimming at V came to 0 bases and at J to 7 bases, leaving 6 bases not matched to a gene. CDR3 nucleotide sequence: TGCGCCAGCAGCTTGGATGTGACAGGGTTTGGCTACACCTTC. Translating it yields CASSLDVTGFGYTF.

This clone showed up just once. The chain is built from TRBV15 and TRBJ2-5, with 9 positions matching TRBD1. The CDR3 consists of 16 residues. The germline CDR1 and CDR2 sequences are LNHNV and YYDKDF (reference sequence). V dropped 0 bases and J dropped 4; count of bases not matched to a gene: 6. CDR3 in amino acids: CATSREVDRGGETQYF. In nucleotides, the CDR3 is TGTGCCACCAGCAGAGAGGTCGACAGGGGGGGAGAGACCCAGTACTTC.